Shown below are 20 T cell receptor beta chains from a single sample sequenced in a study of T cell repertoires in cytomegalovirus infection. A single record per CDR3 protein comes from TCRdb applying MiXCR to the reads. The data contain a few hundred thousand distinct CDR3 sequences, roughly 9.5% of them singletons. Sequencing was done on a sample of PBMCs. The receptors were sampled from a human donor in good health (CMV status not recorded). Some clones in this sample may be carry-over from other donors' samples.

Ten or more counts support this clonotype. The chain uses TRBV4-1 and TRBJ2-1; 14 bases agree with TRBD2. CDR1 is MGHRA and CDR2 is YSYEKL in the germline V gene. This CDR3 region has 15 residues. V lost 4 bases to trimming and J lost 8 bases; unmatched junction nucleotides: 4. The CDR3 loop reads CASSRGLAGVDEQFF. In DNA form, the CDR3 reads TGCGCCAGCAGCCGGGGACTAGCGGGAGTGGATGAGCAGTTCTTC.

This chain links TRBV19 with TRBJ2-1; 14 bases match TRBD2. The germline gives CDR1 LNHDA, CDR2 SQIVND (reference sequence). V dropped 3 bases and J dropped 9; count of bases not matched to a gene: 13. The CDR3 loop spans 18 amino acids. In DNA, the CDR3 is TGTGCCAGTAGTATTCTCACTCCCGGGACTAGCGGGAGTGGTGAGCAGTTCTTC. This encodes CASSILTPGTSGSGEQFF.

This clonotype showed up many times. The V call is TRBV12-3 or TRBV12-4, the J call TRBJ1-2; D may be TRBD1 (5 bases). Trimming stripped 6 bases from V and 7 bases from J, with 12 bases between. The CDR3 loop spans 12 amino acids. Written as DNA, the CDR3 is TGTGCCAGCAGGTGGGGCGGAATTGGCTACACCTTC. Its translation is CASRWGGIGYTF.

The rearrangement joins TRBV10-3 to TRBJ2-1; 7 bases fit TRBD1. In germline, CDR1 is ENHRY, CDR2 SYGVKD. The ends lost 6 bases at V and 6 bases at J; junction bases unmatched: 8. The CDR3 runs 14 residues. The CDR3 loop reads CAISGTDPGNEQFF. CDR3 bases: TGTGCCATCAGCGGGACAGACCCAGGCAATGAGCAGTTCTTC.

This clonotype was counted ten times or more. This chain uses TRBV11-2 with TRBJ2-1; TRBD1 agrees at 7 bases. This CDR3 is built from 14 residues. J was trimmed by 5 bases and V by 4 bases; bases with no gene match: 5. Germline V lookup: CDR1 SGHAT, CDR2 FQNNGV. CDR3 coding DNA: TGTGCCAGCAGCTCTCGACAGGGTGACAATGAGCAGTTCTTC. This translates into CASSSRQGDNEQFF.

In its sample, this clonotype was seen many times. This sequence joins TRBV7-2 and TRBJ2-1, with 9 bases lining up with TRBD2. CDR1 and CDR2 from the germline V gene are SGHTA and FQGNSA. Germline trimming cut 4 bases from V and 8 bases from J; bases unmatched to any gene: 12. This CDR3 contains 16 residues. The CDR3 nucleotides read TGTGCCAGCAGCTCAAGTGGTGCGGGGGGGCATGATGAGCAGTTCTTC. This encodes CASSSSGAGGHDEQFF.

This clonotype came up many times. CDR3 DNA sequence: TGTGCCAGCAGCTTTTCCCGGGTTGGGCAAGAGACCCAGTACTTC. This codes for CASSFSRVGQETQYF. The J gene is TRBJ2-5, the V gene TRBV7-8; D gene uncertain. This CDR3 has 15 amino acids. Germline lookup yields CDR1 SGHVS and CDR2 FQNEAQ. The V end lost 3 bases, the J end lost 2 bases, and 13 bases lay between the germline ends.

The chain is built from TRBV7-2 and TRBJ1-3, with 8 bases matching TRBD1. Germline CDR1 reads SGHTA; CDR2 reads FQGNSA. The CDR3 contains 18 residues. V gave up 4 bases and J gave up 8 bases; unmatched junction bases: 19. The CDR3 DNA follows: TGTGCCAGCAGCTACGACGCCCGGACAGGGATCCGGGGGGACACCATATATTTT. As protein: CASSYDARTGIRGDTIYF.

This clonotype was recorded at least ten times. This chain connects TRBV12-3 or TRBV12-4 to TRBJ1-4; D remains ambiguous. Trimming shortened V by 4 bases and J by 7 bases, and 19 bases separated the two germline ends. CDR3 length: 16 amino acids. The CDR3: CASSSPFLGVGEKLFF. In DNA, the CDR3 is TGTGCCAGCAGTTCCCCCTTCTTGGGAGTCGGTGAAAAACTGTTTTTT.

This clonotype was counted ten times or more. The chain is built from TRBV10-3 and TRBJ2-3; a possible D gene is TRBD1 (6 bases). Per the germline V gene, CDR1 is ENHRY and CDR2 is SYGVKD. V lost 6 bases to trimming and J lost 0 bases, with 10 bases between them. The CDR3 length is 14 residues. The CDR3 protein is CAISRGRSTDTQYF. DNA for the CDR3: TGTGCCATCAGCAGGGGACGGAGCACAGATACGCAGTATTTT.

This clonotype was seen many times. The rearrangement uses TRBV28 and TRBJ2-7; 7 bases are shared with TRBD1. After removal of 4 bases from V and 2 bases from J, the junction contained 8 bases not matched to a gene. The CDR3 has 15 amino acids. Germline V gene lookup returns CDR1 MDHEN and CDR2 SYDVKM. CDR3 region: CASSSQGGPTYEQYF. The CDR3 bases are TGTGCCAGCAGTTCCCAAGGGGGCCCGACCTACGAGCAGTACTTC.

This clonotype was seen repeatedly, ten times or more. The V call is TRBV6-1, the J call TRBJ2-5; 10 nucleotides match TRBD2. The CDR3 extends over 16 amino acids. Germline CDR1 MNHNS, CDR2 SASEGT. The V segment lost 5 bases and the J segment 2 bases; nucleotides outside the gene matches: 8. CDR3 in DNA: TGTGCCAGCAGTTCCGACGGACTAGCGGTACAAGAGACCCAGTACTTC. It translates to CASSSDGLAVQETQYF.

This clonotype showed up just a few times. CDR3 in DNA: TGCAGTGCTGTCGGGGCCGTGAACACTGAAGCTTTCTTT. Its translation is CSAVGAVNTEAFF. The chain recombines TRBV20-1 with TRBJ1-1; maybe TRBD1 (5 bases). V lost 5 bases and J lost 0, with 10 bases in between. Germline V gene sequence: CDR1 DFQATT, CDR2 SNEGSKA (reference sequence). The CDR3 runs 13 residues.

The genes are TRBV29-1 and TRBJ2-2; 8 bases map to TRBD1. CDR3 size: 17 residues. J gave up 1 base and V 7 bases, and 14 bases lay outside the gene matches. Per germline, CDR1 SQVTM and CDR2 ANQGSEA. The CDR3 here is CSADSAAGTGNTGELFF. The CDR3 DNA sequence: TGCAGCGCTGATTCAGCGGCCGGGACAGGGAACACCGGGGAGCTGTTTTTT.

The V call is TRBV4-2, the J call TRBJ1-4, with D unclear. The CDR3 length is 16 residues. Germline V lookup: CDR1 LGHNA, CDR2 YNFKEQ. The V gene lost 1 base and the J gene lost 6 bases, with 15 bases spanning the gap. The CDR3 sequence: CASSQGFVGIDEKLFF. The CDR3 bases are TGTGCCAGCAGCCAAGGGTTTGTGGGGATCGATGAAAAACTGTTTTTT.

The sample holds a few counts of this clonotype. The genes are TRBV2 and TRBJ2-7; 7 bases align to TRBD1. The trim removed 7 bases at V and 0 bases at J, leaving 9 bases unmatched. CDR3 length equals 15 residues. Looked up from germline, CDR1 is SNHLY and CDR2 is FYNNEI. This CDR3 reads CASNKGQQLSYEQYF. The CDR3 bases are TGTGCCAGCAACAAGGGACAGCAACTCTCCTACGAGCAGTACTTC.

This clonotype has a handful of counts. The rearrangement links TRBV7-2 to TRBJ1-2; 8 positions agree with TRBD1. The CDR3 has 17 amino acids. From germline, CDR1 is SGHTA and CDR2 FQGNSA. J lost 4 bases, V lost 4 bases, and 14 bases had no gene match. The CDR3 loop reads CASSSRVGGQGAYGYTF. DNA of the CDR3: TGTGCCAGCAGCTCCCGCGTGGGGGGCCAGGGGGCCTATGGCTACACCTTC.

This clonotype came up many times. CDR3 protein: CASSLGTGEETQYF. The DNA of the CDR3 is TGTGCCAGCAGTTTGGGTACAGGGGAAGAGACCCAGTACTTC. V gene TRBV6-1 combines with J gene TRBJ2-5; the match to TRBD1 covers 7 bases. The J segment lost 3 bases and the V segment lost 5 bases, leaving 6 bases of the junction unmatched. The germline V gene encodes CDR1 MNHNS and CDR2 SASEGT. The CDR3 contains 14 residues.

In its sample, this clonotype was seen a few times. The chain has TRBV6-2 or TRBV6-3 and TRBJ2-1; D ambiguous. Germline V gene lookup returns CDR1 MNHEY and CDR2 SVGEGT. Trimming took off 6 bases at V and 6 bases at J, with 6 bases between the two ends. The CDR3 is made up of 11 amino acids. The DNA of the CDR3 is TGTGCCAGCAGGGACGGCAATGAGCAGTTCTTC. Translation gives CASRDGNEQFF.

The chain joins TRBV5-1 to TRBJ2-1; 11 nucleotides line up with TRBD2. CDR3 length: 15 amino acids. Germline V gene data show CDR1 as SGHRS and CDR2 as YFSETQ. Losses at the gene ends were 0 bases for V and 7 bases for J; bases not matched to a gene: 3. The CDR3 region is CASSLVSGGGNEQFF. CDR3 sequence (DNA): TGCGCCAGCAGCTTGGTTAGCGGGGGGGGGAATGAGCAGTTCTTC. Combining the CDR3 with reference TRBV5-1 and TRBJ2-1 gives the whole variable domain KAGVTQTPRYLIKTRGQQVTLSCSPISGHRSVSWYQQTPGQGLQFLFEYFSETQRNKGNFPGRFSGRQFSNSRSEMNVSTLELGDSALYLCASSLVSGGGNEQFFGPGTRLTVL.